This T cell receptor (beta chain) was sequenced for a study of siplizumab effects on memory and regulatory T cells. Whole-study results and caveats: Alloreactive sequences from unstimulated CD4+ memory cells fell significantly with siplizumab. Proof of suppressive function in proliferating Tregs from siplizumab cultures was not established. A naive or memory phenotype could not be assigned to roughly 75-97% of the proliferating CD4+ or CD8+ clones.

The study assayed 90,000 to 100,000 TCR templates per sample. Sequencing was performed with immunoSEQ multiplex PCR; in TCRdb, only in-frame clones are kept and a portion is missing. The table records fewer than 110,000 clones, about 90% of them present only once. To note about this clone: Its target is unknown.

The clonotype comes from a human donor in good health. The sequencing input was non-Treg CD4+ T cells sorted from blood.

The CDR3 loop reads CASSLRRDRANIQYF. CDR3 coding DNA: TGTGCCAGCTCACTCAGGAGGGACAGGGCAAACATTCAGTACTTC. V is TRBV18 and J is TRBJ2-4; TRBD1 aligns across 9 bases. V dropped 4 bases and J dropped 6; count of bases not matched to a gene: 7. The CDR3 runs to 15 residues. Germline V lookup: CDR1 KGHSH, CDR2 LQKENI.